This T cell receptor (beta chain) was captured by sequencing in a study of beta chain features in type 1 diabetes. As concerns this clone: What it binds is unknown.

Expressed TCRB transcripts got sequenced, as all isolated RNA was reverse transcribed. Generated by immunoSEQ multiplex PCR, the TCRdb table keeps only in-frame clones and is missing some. The sample shows 350,000 to 450,000 clones, more than 11% of them seen only once. V was shortened by 4 bases and J by 0 bases, with 6 bases between the two germline ends. Germline V gene lookup returns CDR1 ENHRY and CDR2 SYGVKD. CDR3 length: 13 amino acids. Study results and limitations: Fewer junction insertions and more nucleotide deletions appeared in type 1 diabetes patients. Across patients, naive, central memory and Treg TCRB repertoires exhibited apparently greater similarity than was observed across healthy donors.

The sequencing sample was made of naive CD4+ T cells from blood. The chain joins TRBV10-3 to TRBJ1-1; D is unclear. The clonotype originates from a man aged 30-40 years in good health. The CDR3, as DNA: TGTGCCATCAGTGTTGGGGTGAACACTGAAGCTTTCTTT. Translated: CAISVGVNTEAFF.